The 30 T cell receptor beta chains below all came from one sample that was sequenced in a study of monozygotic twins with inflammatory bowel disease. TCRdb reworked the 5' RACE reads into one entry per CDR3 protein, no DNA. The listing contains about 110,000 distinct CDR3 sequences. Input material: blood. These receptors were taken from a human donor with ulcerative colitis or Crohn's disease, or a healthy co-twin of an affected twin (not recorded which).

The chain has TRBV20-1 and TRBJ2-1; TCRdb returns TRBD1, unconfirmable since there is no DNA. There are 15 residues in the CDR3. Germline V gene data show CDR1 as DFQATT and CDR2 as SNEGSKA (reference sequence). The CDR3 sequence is CSAVGPGANYNEQFF.

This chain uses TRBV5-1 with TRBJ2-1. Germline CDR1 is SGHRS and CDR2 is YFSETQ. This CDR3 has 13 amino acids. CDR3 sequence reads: CASSLVNLGEQFF.

The CDR3 is CAISRAYNQPQHF. The genes are TRBV6-6 and TRBJ1-5. The CDR3 extends over 13 amino acids. Germline CDR1 reads MNHNY; CDR2 reads SVGAGI (reference sequence).

The CDR3 sequence is CASTRTGHTDTQYF. The chain has TRBV28 and TRBJ2-3; lacking DNA, the TRBD1 call made by TCRdb goes unchecked. Germline V gene lookup returns CDR1 MDHEN and CDR2 SYDVKM. This CDR3 is 14 amino acids long.

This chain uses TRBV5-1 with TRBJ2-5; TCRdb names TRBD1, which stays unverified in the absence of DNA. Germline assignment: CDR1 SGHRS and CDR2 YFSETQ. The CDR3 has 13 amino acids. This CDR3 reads CASSSRRGETQYF.

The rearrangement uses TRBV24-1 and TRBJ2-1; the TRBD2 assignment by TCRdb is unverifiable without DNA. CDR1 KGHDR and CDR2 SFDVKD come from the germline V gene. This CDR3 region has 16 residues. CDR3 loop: CATSDPPSGSYNEQFF.

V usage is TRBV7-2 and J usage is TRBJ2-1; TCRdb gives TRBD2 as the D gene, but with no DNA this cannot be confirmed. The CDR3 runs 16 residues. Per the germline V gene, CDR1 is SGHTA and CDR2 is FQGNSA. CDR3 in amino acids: CASSFLGGGAYNEQFF. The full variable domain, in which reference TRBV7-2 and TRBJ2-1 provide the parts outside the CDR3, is GAGVSQSPSNKVTEKGKDVELRCDPISGHTALYWYRQSLGQGLEFLIYFQGNSAPDKSGLPSDRFSAERTGGSVSTLTIQRTQQEDSAVYLCASSFLGGGAYNEQFFGPGTRLTVL.

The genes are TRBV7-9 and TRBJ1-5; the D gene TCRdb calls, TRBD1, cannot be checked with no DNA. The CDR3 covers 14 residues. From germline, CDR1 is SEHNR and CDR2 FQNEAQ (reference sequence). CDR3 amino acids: CASSAEGLSQPQHF.

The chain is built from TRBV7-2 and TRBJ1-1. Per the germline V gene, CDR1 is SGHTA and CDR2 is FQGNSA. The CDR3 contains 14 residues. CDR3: CASSSRGGYTEAFF.

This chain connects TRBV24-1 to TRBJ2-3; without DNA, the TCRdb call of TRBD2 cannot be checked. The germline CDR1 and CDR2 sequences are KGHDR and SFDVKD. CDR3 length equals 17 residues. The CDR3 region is CATSDLLREGGEDTQYF.

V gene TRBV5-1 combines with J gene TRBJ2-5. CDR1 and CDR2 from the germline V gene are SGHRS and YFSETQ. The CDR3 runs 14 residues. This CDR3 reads CASSSLGHQETQYF.

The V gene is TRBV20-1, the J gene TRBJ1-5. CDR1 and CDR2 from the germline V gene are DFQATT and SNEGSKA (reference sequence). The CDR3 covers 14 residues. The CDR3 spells CSASRPGAAQPQHF.

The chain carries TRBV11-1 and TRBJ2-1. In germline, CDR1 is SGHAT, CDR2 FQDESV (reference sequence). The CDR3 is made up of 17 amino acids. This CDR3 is CASSLARRKSSYNEQFF. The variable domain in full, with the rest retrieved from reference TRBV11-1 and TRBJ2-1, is EAEVAQSPRYKITEKSQAVAFWCDPISGHATLYWYRQILGQGPELLVQFQDESVVDDSQLPKDRFSAERLKGVDSTLKIQPAELGDSAMYLCASSLARRKSSYNEQFFGPGTRLTVL.

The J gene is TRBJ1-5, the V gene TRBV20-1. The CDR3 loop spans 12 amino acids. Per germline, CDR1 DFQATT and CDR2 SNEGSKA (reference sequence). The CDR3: CSARVTNQPQHF.

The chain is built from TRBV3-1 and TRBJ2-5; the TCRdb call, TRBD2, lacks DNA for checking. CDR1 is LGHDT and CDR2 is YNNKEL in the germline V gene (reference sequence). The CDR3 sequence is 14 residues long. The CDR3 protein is CASSQEAGVETQYF.

CDR3 protein: CASSYAGYNEQFF. The rearrangement links TRBV6-5 to TRBJ2-1; TCRdb names TRBD1, which stays unverified in the absence of DNA. The CDR3 extends over 13 amino acids. Germline CDR1 is MNHEY and CDR2 is SVGAGI.

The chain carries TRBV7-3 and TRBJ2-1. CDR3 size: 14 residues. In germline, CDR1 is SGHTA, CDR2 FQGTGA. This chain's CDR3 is CASSSGPYGNEQFF.

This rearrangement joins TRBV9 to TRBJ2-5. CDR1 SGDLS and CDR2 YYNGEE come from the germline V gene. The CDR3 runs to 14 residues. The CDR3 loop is CASSLLASQETQYF.

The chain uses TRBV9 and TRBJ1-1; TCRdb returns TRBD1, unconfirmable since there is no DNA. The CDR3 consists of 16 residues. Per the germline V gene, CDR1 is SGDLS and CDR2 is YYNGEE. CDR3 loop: CASSASITGGYTEAFF.

This CDR3 reads CASSWGIQNTGELFF. The chain employs TRBV5-1 and TRBJ2-2. CDR3 length: 15 amino acids. Germline V CDR1 and CDR2: SGHRS, YFSETQ. Supplemented by reference TRBV5-1 and TRBJ2-2, the full variable domain reads KAGVTQTPRYLIKTRGQQVTLSCSPISGHRSVSWYQQTPGQGLQFLFEYFSETQRNKGNFPGRFSGRQFSNSRSEMNVSTLELGDSALYLCASSWGIQNTGELFFGEGSRLTVL.

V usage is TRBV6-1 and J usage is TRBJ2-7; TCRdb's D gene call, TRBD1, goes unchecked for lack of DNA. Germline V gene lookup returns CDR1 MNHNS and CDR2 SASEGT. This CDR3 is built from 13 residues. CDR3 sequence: CASSEAGRGEQYF.

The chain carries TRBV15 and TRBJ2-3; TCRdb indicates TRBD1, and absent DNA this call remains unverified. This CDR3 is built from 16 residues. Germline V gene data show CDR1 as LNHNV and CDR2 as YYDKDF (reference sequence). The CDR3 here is CATSRAWGADTDTQYF.

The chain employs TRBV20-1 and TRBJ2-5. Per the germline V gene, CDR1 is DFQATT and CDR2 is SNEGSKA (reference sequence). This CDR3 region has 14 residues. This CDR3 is CSARGMKLQETQYF.

CDR3 sequence reads: CASSLANYNEQFF. The genes are TRBV7-8 and TRBJ2-1. The CDR3 consists of 13 residues. CDR1 and CDR2 from the germline V gene are SGHVS and FQNEAQ.

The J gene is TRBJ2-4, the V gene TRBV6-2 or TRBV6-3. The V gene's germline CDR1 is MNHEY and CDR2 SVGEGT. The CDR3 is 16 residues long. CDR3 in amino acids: CASSYPTAGVGDVQYF.

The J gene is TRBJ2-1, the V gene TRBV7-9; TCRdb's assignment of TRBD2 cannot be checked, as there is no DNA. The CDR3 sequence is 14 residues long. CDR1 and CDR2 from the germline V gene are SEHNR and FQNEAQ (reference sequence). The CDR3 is CASRVGLAGGEQFF.

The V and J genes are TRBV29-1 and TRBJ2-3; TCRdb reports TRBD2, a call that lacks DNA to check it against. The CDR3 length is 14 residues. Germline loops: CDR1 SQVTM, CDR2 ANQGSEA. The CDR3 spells CSAARTSRKDTQYF.

The chain's CDR3 is CASSLAQGGENTEAFF. V is TRBV7-8 and J is TRBJ1-1; no DNA is available, so the TRBD1 call from TCRdb remains unchecked. The CDR3 runs 16 residues. Germline CDR1 SGHVS, CDR2 FQNEAQ.

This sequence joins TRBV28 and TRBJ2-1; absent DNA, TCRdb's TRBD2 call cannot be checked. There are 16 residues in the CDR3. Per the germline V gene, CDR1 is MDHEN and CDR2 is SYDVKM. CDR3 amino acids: CASGTSGTPGGNEQFF.

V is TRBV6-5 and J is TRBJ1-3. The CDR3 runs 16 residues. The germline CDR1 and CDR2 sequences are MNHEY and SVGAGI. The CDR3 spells CASSYTATSSGNTIYF.